This section outlines one T cell receptor (beta chain) sequence together with its context. What antigen it recognizes has not been identified. Qualities for individual bases were not recorded, and no much larger clone is one base off. The immunoSEQ Assay, a bias-controlled multiplex PCR, was used to amplify TCRbeta CDR3 regions from genomic DNA. The authors' analysis ran thus. The number of nucleated cells in each sample was estimated by amplification of reference gene primers within the assay. To quantify the absolute abundance of each unique TCRbeta CDR3 rearrangement, sequence reads were collapsed and filtered. For each sample, productive Simpson clonality was calculated as the square root of Simpson's diversity index across productive rearrangements. TCRdb carries this immuneACCESS record with in-frame sequences only. Its versions omit some clonotypes, under half of them owing to an unresolved V gene in the studies checked, with the rest unexplained. D and trimming come from the DNA, and the V and J calls and clone size come from that table. The sample table holds 110,000 or so clones, of which about 85% were seen once. The leading ten clones occupy roughly an eighth of the sample.

These data belong to a study of blood T cell repertoires in COVID-19 (TCRdb year 2020). For context, the study as a whole: Samples covering the acute and convalescent phases of COVID-19 were provided by collaborators in the United States, Italy and Spain. The prospective study material was composed of cDNA or gDNA derived from T cells, B-cell-depleted T cells, or PBMCs. Subjects who had been exposed to COVID-19, were actively infected with it, or had recovered from it provided the deeply sampled blood TCRbeta repertoires that made up the dataset. The repertoires were released in a freely available public database meant as a resource for research on the immune response to SARS-CoV-2. The samples were drawn from the first 160 participants of the ongoing ImmuneRACE study and from over a thousand subjects provided by 6 global collaborators. Nearly every sample came with metadata listing a de-identified subject ID, COVID-19 status, age in years and sex. Where available, HLA class I and class II types were obtained from metadata supplied by the sample provider rather than from assay-based typing.

General conclusions and limits of the study: The quantity of clinical and demographic metadata differed by source and by participant and was supplied without curation.

The germline V gene supplies CDR1 SGHTA and CDR2 FQGNSA. Taken from cysteine to phenylalanine, the CDR3 has 14 residues. Kept here is only the CDR3 DNA, which spans 42 bases and is read in frame from base 1. The V end gives up 5 bases and the J end 2 bases, leaving 3 bases in the junction not matched to a gene. Each collaborating institution followed its own protocols to collect whole blood in K2EDTA tubes. Collaborator samples were shipped for TCRbeta analysis as frozen whole blood, isolated PBMCs, or DNA extracted from either sample type. The chain is made from TRBV7-2 and TRBJ2-1; the central 7 bases match TRBD2. Sequenced material: peripheral blood. The receptor comes from a human donor in a cohort sampled during active COVID-19. The CDR3 corresponds to CASSRDYTYNEQFF. The DNA sequence is as follows: TGTGCCAGCAGCAGGGACTACACCTACAATGAGCAGTTCTTC.